Each of the 22 T cell receptor beta chains below was sequenced from the same sample in a study of T cell responses to AZD1222 COVID-19 vaccine. Method: immunoSEQ multiplex PCR; TCRdb's copy keeps in-frame clones and lacks some. The sample has around 150,000 clones, and its top ten clones hold 2.2%. Sequencing used peripheral blood. These receptors were obtained from an adult in good health.

On this clone itself: The same CDR3 also results from other DNA sequences found in this sample. The chain recombines TRBV2 with TRBJ2-7, with D perhaps TRBD1 or TRBD2 (7 bases each). Germline values: CDR1 SNHLY, CDR2 FYNNEI. The CDR3 length is 14 residues. Deletions cut 2 bases from V and 3 bases from J, with 11 bases between. The CDR3 DNA reads TGTGCCAGCAGTGAACAGGGGGAGGGCTACGAGCAGTACTTC. This codes for CASSEQGEGYEQYF.

The rearrangement joins TRBV12-3 or TRBV12-4 to TRBJ1-6; D is unclear. V was pared by 7 bases and J by 12 bases, with 10 bases between. The CDR3 sequence is 11 residues long. This CDR3 reads CASTSWGPLHF. CDR3 in DNA: TGTGCCAGCACTTCATGGGGACCCCTCCACTTT.

The V and J genes are TRBV19 and TRBJ2-1; the D call may be TRBD1 or TRBD2 (7 bases each). Trimming removed 6 bases from V and 4 bases from J, with 16 bases in between. This CDR3 region has 15 residues. The germline gives CDR1 LNHDA, CDR2 SQIVND (reference sequence). The CDR3 DNA sequence: TGTGCCAGTAGCAGCAGGGGGGGGCAATACAATGAGCAGTTCTTC. Residues: CASSSRGGQYNEQFF.

This CDR3 reads CASSLVRSGSYEQYF. CDR3 DNA: TGTGCCAGCAGCTTGGTCCGGTCCGGCTCCTACGAGCAGTACTTC. This chain links TRBV5-6 with TRBJ2-7; unclear D gene. The CDR3 covers 15 residues. Germline-derived CDR1 and CDR2 are SGHDT and YYEEEE. V lost 0 bases to trimming and J lost 0 bases, with 10 bases between them. The full variable domain, in which reference TRBV5-6 and TRBJ2-7 provide the parts outside the CDR3, is DAGVTQSPTHLIKTRGQQVTLRCSPKSGHDTVSWYQQALGQGPQFIFQYYEEEERQRGNFPDRFSGHQFPNYSSELNVNALLLGDSALYLCASSLVRSGSYEQYFGPGTRLTVT.

The chain joins TRBV5-1 to TRBJ2-7; 9 bases align to TRBD1. CDR1 is SGHRS, CDR2 YFSETQ, per germline. V trimming: 3 bases; J trimming: 3 bases; junction bases outside the gene matches: 7. The CDR3 totals 15 residues. The CDR3 nucleotides are TGCGCCAGCAGCTCTTGGACAGGGGAAGACTACGAGCAGTACTTC. Amino acid sequence: CASSSWTGEDYEQYF.

V usage is TRBV19 and J usage is TRBJ2-2; D uncertain. This CDR3 has 14 amino acids. V was clipped by 5 bases and J by 3 bases, with 10 bases between them. CDR1 and CDR2 (germline): LNHDA, SQIVND (reference sequence). This chain's CDR3 is CASSPQIYTGELFF. For the CDR3, the DNA is TGTGCCAGTAGTCCCCAGATTTACACCGGGGAGCTGTTTTTT.

J is TRBJ2-7 and V is TRBV27; D tentatively fits TRBD1 or TRBD2 (6 bases each). V lost 2 bases and J lost 4, with 12 bases in between. Germline values: CDR1 MNHEY, CDR2 SMNVEV (reference sequence). The CDR3 is made up of 14 amino acids. In DNA, the CDR3 is TGTGCCAGCAGTTTACGGGGGACAAAATACGAGCAGTACTTC. Encoded protein: CASSLRGTKYEQYF.

V is TRBV27 and J is TRBJ1-1; D perhaps matches TRBD1 (5 bases). The germline gives CDR1 MNHEY, CDR2 SMNVEV (reference sequence). This CDR3 contains 15 residues. V was shortened by 5 bases and J by 4 bases, with 17 bases between the two germline ends. CDR3 sequence (DNA): TGTGCCAGCAGTGCCTCGCAGGCAAGGGGCACTGAAGCTTTCTTT. As protein: CASSASQARGTEAFF.

This chain connects TRBV19 to TRBJ1-2; D gene ambiguous. The germline V and J ends were trimmed by 3 bases and 4 bases, with 15 bases remaining between them. The germline V gene has CDR1 LNHDA and CDR2 SQIVND (reference sequence). The CDR3 spans 15 residues. The CDR3 here is CASSIRGQAGYGYTF. CDR3 coding DNA: TGTGCCAGTAGTATTCGCGGCCAGGCCGGCTATGGCTACACCTTC.

The chain employs TRBV7-9 and TRBJ2-5, with no clear D. CDR1 is SEHNR, CDR2 FQNEAQ, per germline (reference sequence). The CDR3 extends over 13 amino acids. V lost 4 bases to trimming and J lost 5 bases, with 11 bases between them. DNA of the CDR3: TGTGCCAGCAGCTCGGCCGGTACGGAGACCCAGTACTTC. Amino acids: CASSSAGTETQYF.

CDR3 loop: CASRPGSGGAWNEQFF. CDR3 DNA: TGTGCCAGCAGACCCGGGAGCGGGGGGGCTTGGAATGAGCAGTTCTTC. V usage is TRBV5-4 and J usage is TRBJ2-1, with TRBD2 identical over 10 bases. Germline CDR1 SGHNT, CDR2 YYREEE (reference sequence). J gave up 7 bases and V 5 bases, and 12 bases lay outside the gene matches. CDR3 length: 16 residues.

This sequence joins TRBV4-3 and TRBJ2-7; 10 positions agree with TRBD1. Germline V gene data show CDR1 as LGHNA and CDR2 as YSLEER. Trimming removed 0 bases from V and 4 bases from J; junction bases left unmatched: 3. The CDR3 has 15 amino acids. The CDR3 reads CASSQDRTGGYEQYF. The CDR3 coding sequence is TGCGCCAGCAGCCAAGATCGGACAGGGGGGTACGAGCAGTACTTC.

V gene TRBV28 combines with J gene TRBJ1-1; a possible D gene is TRBD1 (6 bases). Germline loops: CDR1 MDHEN, CDR2 SYDVKM. Trimming took off 2 bases at V and 4 bases at J, with 11 bases between the two ends. This CDR3 contains 14 residues. The CDR3 bases are TGTGCCAGCAGTTTAGATCGGGGGCCCACTGAAGCTTTCTTT. Protein: CASSLDRGPTEAFF. The full variable domain, with the rest looked up from reference TRBV28 and TRBJ1-1, is DVKVTQSSRYLVKRTGEKVFLECVQDMDHENMFWYRQDPGLGLRLIYFSYDVKMKEKGDIPEGYSVSREKKERFSLILESASTNQTSMYLCASSLDRGPTEAFFGQGTRLTVV.

The chain is built from TRBV2 and TRBJ1-4; weak D call: TRBD1 (6 bases). Germline V lookup: CDR1 SNHLY, CDR2 FYNNEI. The CDR3 covers 14 residues. V lost 4 bases to trimming and J lost 1 base, with 7 bases between them. CDR3 DNA sequence: TGTGCCAGCAGTGTGGACAGAACTAATGAAAAACTGTTTTTT. Its protein is CASSVDRTNEKLFF.

The J gene is TRBJ1-5, the V gene TRBV19; 7 bases line up with TRBD1. J lost 4 bases, V lost 6 bases, and 12 bases had no gene match. Germline CDR1 and CDR2: LNHDA and SQIVND (reference sequence). This CDR3 is 16 amino acids long. CDR3 amino acids: CASSLEDLTGNQPQHF. The CDR3, as DNA: TGTGCCAGTAGCCTAGAAGATTTGACAGGGAATCAGCCCCAGCATTTT.

As concerns this clone: Other DNA sequences in the sample encode the same CDR3. The rearrangement links TRBV12-3 or TRBV12-4 to TRBJ1-1; D gene ambiguous. V was shortened by 1 base and J by 1 base, with 4 bases between the two germline ends. This CDR3 has 13 residues. The CDR3 region is CASSLGPNTEAFF. The CDR3 DNA reads as TGTGCCAGCAGTTTAGGGCCGAACACTGAAGCTTTCTTT.

This chain uses TRBV2 with TRBJ2-5, with TRBD2 identical over 10 bases. Per germline, CDR1 SNHLY and CDR2 FYNNEI. V dropped 4 bases and J dropped 5; count of bases not matched to a gene: 4. This CDR3 is 14 amino acids long. In nucleotides, the CDR3 is TGTGCCAGCAGTGGAGGACTAGCGGTGGAGACCCAGTACTTC. Translating gives CASSGGLAVETQYF. Based on the CDR3 plus reference TRBV2 and TRBJ2-5, the full variable domain is EPEVTQTPSHQVTQMGQEVILRCVPISNHLYFYWYRQILGQKVEFLVSFYNNEISEKSEIFDDQFSVERPDGSNFTLKIRSTKLEDSAMYFCASSGGLAVETQYFGPGTRLLVL.

The CDR3 DNA sequence: TGTGCCCCCCATCCCGGGGCGTCGGGGAGCGAGCAGTACTTC. Translation: CAPHPGASGSEQYF. The rearrangement joins TRBV5-7 to TRBJ2-7, with D tentatively TRBD1 or TRBD2 (5 bases each). TRBV5-7 belongs to the ORF category, with a function that is uncertain. The CDR3 is 14 amino acids. Trimming took off 10 bases at V and 6 bases at J, with 23 bases between the two ends.

The chain employs TRBV2 and TRBJ1-2, with a possible D match to TRBD1 (5 bases). V lost 8 bases to trimming and J lost 2 bases, with 15 bases between them. Per germline, CDR1 SNHLY and CDR2 FYNNEI. The length of the CDR3 is 14 residues. The CDR3, as DNA: TGTGCCAGCGTCGACAGCCCAAGAAACTATGGCTACACCTTC. Translated: CASVDSPRNYGYTF.

This CDR3 reads CASSLGTGGTYEQYF. The DNA for the CDR3 is TGTGCCAGCAGCCTAGGGACAGGGGGCACATACGAGCAGTACTTC. The genes are TRBV7-8 and TRBJ2-7, with 12 nucleotides matching TRBD1. V lost 5 bases, J lost 4 bases, and 6 bases stayed unmatched. The CDR3 totals 15 residues. The germline V gene encodes CDR1 SGHVS and CDR2 FQNEAQ.

With regard to this clone: The same CDR3 is also encoded by other DNA sequences in this sample. The chain uses TRBV7-9 and TRBJ2-3; D not resolved. The V gene's germline CDR1 is SEHNR and CDR2 FQNEAQ (reference sequence). Trimming stripped 5 bases from V and 6 bases from J, with 18 bases between. This CDR3 region has 15 residues. CDR3 coding DNA: TGTGCCAGCAGCGGACCCCCCAGGAGTACGGATACGCAGTATTTT. The encoded protein is CASSGPPRSTDTQYF.

The chain is built from TRBV19 and TRBJ1-2, with TRBD1 matching over 8 bases. The ends lost 5 bases at V and 0 bases at J; junction bases unmatched: 5. CDR3 length: 15 amino acids. The germline V gene has CDR1 LNHDA and CDR2 SQIVND (reference sequence). The CDR3 loop reads CASSPGQGPNYGYTF. CDR3 nucleotides: TGTGCCAGTAGTCCCGGACAGGGTCCTAACTATGGCTACACCTTC.